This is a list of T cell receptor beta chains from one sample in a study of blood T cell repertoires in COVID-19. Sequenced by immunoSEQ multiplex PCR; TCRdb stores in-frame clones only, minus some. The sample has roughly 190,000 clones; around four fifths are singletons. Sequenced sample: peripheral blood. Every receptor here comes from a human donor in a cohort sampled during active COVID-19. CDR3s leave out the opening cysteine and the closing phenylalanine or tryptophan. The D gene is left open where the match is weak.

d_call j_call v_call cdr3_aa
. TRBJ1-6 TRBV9 ASSVGGSGGSPLH
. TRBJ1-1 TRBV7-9 ASSRQGVAYAEAF
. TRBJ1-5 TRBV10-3 AISGAGGTNQPQH
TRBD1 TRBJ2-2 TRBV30 ACSGTGARAGELF
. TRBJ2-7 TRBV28 ASSLPSSNPPGQY
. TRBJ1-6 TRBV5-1 ASSLGTTAISSYNSPLH
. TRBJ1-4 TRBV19 ASCTGPANEKLF
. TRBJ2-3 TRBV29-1 SVVAVASTQY
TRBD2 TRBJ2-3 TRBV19 ATAGGLRTDTQY
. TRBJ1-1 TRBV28 ASSPGQYTEAF
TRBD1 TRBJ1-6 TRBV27 ASSRQGNFPLH
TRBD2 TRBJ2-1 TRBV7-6 ASSTFKREADEQF
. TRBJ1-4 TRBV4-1 ASSQPWQGSEKLF
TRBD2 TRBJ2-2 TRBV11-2 ASSRAGAQNTGELF
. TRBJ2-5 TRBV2 ASSGSRVEVTQY
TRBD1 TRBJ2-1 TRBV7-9 ASSLFGGTDNEQF
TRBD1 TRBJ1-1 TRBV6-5 ASSYRTGEAF
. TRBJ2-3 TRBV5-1 ASSLSTGDTDTQY
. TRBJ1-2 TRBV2 ASGQGPSASSGYT
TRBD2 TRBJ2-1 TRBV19 ASSIRGRLSSYNEQF
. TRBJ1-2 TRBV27 ASSSNGGNYGYT
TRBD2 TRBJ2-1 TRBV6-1 ASSEASGGGEQF
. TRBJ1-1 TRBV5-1 ASSFAQGNTEAF
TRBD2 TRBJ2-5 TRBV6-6 ASKGTSGFRQETQY
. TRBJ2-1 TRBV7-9 ASSFSGGSRDEQF